This TCR beta chain was identified during a study of high-grade serous ovarian cancer treatment subgroups. Overall study context: Each sample yielded on average roughly 7,400 unique TCR beta rearrangements from approximately 15,000 reads.

The method was immunoSEQ multiplex PCR; TCRdb's version includes in-frame clones alone and lacks a portion of them. Among 30,000 or so clones listed, approximately 79% were seen once. This clone was counted once. Tumor tissue was taken before any definitive surgery or chemotherapy was given. CDR3 size: 14 residues. Per germline, CDR1 SEHNR and CDR2 FQNEAQ (reference sequence). Trimming at V came to 5 bases and at J to 7 bases, leaving 3 bases not matched to a gene. The clonotype was recovered from a human donor with high-grade serous ovarian cancer. The material sequenced was tumor tissue. The V gene is TRBV7-9, the J gene TRBJ1-4; TRBD1 aligns across 11 bases. CDR3 DNA: TGTGCCAGCAGCCCGGGACAGGGGGGTGAAAAACTGTTTTTT. As protein: CASSPGQGGEKLFF.